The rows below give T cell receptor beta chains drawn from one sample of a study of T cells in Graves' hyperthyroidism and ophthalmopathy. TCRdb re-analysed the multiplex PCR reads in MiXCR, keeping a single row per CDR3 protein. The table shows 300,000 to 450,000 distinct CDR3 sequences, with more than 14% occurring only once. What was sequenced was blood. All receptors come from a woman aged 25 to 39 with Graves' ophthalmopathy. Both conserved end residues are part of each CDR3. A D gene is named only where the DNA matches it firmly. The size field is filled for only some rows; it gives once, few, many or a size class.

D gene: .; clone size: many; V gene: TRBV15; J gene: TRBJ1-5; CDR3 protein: CATSRDQGYVDNQPQHF; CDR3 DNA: TGTGCCACCAGCAGAGATCAGGGATACGTAGACAATCAGCCCCAGCATTTT
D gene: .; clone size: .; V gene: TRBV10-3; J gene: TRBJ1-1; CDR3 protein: CAISVGRGMNTEAFF; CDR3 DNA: TGTGCCATCAGTGTCGGGAGGGGAATGAACACTGAAGCTTTCTTT
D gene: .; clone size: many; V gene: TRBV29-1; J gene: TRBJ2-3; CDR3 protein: CSVETGARGTDTQYF; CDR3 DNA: TGCAGCGTTGAAACGGGGGCGAGGGGCACAGATACGCAGTATTTT
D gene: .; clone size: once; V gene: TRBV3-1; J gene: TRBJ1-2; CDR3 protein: CAGSFGTRYGYTF; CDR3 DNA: TGTGCCGGCAGTTTCGGGACACGGTATGGCTACACCTTC
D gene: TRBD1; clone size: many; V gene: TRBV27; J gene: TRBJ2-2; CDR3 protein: CASSSSQGAVGELFF; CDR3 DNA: TGTGCCAGCAGCTCCTCTCAGGGGGCGGTCGGGGAGCTGTTTTTT
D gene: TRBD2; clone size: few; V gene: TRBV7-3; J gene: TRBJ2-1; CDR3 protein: CASSDSGTSSNEQFF; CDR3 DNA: TGTGCCAGCAGCGACTCCGGGACTAGCAGTAATGAGCAGTTCTTC
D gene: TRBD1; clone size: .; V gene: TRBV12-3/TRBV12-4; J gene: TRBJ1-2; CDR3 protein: CASSRGQGRAGYTF; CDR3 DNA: TGTGCCAGCAGCAGAGGACAGGGGCGGGCTGGCTACACCTTC
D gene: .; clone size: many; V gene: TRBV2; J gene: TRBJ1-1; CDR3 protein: CASSAEDLRMNTEAFF; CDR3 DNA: TGTGCCAGCAGCGCGGAGGACTTAAGAATGAACACTGAAGCTTTCTTT
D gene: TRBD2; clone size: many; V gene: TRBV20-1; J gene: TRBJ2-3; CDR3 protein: CSARPLGTSGTTDTQYF; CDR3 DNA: TGCAGTGCTAGACCTTTGGGGACTAGCGGAACCACAGATACGCAGTATTTT
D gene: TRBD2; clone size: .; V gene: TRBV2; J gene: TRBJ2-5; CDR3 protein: CASSVTSGGAGETQYF; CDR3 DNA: TGTGCCAGCAGCGTGACTAGCGGGGGGGCAGGAGAGACCCAGTACTTC
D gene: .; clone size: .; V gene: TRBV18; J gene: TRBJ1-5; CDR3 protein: CASSPVEGSSQPQHF; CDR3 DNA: TGTGCCAGCTCACCAGTGGAGGGTTCCAGTCAGCCCCAGCATTTT
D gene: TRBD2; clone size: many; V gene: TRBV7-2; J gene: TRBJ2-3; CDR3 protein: CASSFATSGTDTQYF; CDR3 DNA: TGTGCCAGCAGCTTCGCCACTAGCGGCACAGATACGCAGTATTTT
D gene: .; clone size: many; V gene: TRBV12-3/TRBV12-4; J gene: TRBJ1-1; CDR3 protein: CASSFSSNAFF; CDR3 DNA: TGTGCCAGCAGTTTTTCCTCTAATGCTTTCTTT
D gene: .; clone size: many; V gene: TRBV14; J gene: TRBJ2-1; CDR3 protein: CASSHQSPPHEQFF; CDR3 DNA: TGTGCCAGCAGCCATCAATCCCCGCCCCATGAGCAGTTCTTC
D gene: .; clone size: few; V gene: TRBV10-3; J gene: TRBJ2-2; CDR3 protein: CAIRMDGRNTGELFF; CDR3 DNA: TGTGCCATCAGAATGGACGGAAGGAACACCGGGGAGCTGTTTTTT
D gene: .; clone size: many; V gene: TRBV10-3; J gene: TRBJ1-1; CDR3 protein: CAISESARTKRTFF; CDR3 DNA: TGTGCCATCAGTGAGTCAGCCCGGACGAAGAGGACTTTCTTT
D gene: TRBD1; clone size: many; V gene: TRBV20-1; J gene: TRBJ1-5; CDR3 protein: CSARGGTGNQPQHF; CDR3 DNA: TGCAGTGCTAGAGGTGGGACAGGGAATCAGCCCCAGCATTTT
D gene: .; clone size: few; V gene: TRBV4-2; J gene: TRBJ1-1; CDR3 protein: CASSQGAGANTEAFF; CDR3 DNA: TGTGCCAGCAGCCAGGGCGCAGGAGCAAACACTGAAGCTTTCTTT
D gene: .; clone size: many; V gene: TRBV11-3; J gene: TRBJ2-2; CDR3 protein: CASSLVRGQGRTGELFF; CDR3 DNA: TGTGCCAGCAGCTTAGTCCGTGGTCAGGGCCGCACCGGGGAGCTGTTTTTT
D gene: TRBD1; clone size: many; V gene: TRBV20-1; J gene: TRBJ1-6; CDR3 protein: CSARNRTGSFNSPLHF; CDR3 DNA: TGCAGTGCTAGGAACAGGACAGGGTCTTTTAATTCACCCCTCCACTTT
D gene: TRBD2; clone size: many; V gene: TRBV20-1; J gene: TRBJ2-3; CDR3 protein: CSATGLAGGSDTQYF; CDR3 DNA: TGCAGTGCTACCGGACTAGCGGGGGGGTCAGATACGCAGTATTTT
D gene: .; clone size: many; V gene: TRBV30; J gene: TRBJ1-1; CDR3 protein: CAWSVSTFEAFF; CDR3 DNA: TGTGCCTGGAGTGTGTCGACATTTGAAGCTTTCTTT
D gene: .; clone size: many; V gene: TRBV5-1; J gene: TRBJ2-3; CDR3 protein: CASSLDGLAHADTQYF; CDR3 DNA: TGCGCCAGCAGCTTGGATGGTCTAGCACACGCAGATACGCAGTATTTT
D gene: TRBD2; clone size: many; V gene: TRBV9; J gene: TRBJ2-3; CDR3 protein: CASSPRTSGFTDTQYF; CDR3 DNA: TGTGCCAGCAGCCCTAGGACTAGCGGTTTCACAGATACGCAGTATTTT
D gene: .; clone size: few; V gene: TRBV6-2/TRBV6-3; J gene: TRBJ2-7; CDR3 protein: CASSYSAGYGQYF; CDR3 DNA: TGTGCCAGCAGTTACTCCGCAGGGTACGGGCAGTACTTC
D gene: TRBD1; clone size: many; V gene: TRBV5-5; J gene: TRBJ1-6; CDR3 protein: CASRTGTGNSPLHF; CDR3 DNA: TGTGCCAGCCGGACCGGGACAGGCAATTCACCCCTCCACTTT
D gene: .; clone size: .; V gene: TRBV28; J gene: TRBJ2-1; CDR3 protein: CASSPGAGWVEQFF; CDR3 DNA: TGTGCCAGCAGCCCGGGGGCGGGATGGGTAGAGCAGTTCTTC
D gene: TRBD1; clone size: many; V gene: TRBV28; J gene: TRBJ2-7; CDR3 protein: CASSDRTNRGMDEQYF; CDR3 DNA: TGTGCCAGCAGTGACCGCACGAACAGGGGGATGGACGAGCAGTACTTC
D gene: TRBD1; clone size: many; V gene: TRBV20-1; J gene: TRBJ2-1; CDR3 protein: CSARYPGGFNNEQFF; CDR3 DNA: TGCAGTGCTAGATATCCAGGGGGCTTTAACAATGAGCAGTTCTTC
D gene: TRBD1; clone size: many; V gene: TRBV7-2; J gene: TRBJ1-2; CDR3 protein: CASSLGGQENYGYTF; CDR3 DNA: TGTGCCAGCAGCTTAGGGGGACAGGAGAACTATGGCTACACCTTC
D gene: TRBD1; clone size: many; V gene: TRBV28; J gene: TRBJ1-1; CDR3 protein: CASSPGTGPQGAFF; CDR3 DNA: TGTGCCAGCAGCCCCGGGACAGGTCCCCAGGGGGCTTTCTTT
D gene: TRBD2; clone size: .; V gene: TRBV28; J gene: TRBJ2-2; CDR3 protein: CASSLSIRLAGAENTGELFF; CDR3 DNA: TGTGCCAGCAGTTTATCTATCCGACTAGCGGGGGCCGAGAACACCGGGGAGCTGTTTTTT
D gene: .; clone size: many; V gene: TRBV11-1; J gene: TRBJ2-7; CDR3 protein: CASSLGERMYEQYF; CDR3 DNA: TGTGCCAGCAGCTTAGGAGAGAGGATGTACGAGCAGTACTTC
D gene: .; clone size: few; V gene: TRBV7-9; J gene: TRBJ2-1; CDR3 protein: CASSLTDAPGTEQFF; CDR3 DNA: TGTGCCAGCAGCCTCACGGACGCGCCGGGCACTGAGCAGTTCTTC
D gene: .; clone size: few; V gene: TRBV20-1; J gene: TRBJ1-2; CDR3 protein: CSATGLNYGYTF; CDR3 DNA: TGCAGTGCTACAGGGCTGAACTATGGCTACACCTTC
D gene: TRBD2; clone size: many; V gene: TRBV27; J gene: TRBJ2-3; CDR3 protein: CASSPSAGDSTDTQYF; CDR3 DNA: TGTGCCAGCAGTCCCTCGGCGGGGGATAGCACAGATACGCAGTATTTT